This TCR beta chain appears in the sequencing data of a study of multiple sclerosis patients with progressive multifocal leukoencephalopathy. General study results and limits: Less diverse TRB repertoires were suggested in most PML patients. It is unclear whether the findings reflect JC virus infection or general immunocompromise. Clones expanded at PML were already present before and during natalizumab.

Per the germline V gene, CDR1 is PRHDT and CDR2 is FYEKMQ (reference sequence). CDR3 length: 16 amino acids. Trimming took off 5 bases at V and 7 bases at J, with 21 bases between the two ends. In the case of this clone: The antigen is undetermined.

This sample's time point: before natalizumab initiation. T0 blood was collected before the first natalizumab infusion. This table comes from immunoSEQ multiplex PCR, and its TCRdb copy is limited to in-frame clones, with some not included. The sample contains fewer than 35,000 clones, almost 95% of which appear only once. The receptor comes from a man aged 25 to 40 with multiple sclerosis. The chain recombines TRBV13 with TRBJ2-1; perhaps TRBD2 as D (7 bases). The specimen was PBMCs. The CDR3 spells CASSNQPGAGDNEQFF. The CDR3 coding sequence is TGTGCCAGCAGCAACCAACCAGGGGCGGGAGATAATGAGCAGTTCTTC.